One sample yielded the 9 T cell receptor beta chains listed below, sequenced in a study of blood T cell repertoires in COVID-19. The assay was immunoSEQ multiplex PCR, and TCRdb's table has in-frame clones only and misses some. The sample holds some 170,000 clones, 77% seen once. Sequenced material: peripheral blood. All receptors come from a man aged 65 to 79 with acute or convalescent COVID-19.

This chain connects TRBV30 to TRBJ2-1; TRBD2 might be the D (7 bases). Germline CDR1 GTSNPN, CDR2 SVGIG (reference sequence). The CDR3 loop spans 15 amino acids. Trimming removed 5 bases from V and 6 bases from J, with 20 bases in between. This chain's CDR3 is CAWGLQGGRSNEQFF. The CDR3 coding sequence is TGTGCCTGGGGGCTACAGGGAGGGAGGTCCAATGAGCAGTTCTTC.

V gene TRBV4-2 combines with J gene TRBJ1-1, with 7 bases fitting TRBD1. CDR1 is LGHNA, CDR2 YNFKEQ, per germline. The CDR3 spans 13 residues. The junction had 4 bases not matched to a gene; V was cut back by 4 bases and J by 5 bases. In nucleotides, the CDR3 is TGTGCCAGCAGCCTGACAGGGCTGACTGAAGCTTTCTTT. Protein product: CASSLTGLTEAFF.

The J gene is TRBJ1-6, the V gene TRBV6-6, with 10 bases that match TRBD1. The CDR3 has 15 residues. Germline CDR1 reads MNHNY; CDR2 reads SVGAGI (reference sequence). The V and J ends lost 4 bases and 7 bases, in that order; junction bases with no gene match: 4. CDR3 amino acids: CASSLRTGGNSPLHF. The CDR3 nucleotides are TGTGCCAGCAGTTTACGGACAGGGGGAAATTCACCCCTCCACTTT.

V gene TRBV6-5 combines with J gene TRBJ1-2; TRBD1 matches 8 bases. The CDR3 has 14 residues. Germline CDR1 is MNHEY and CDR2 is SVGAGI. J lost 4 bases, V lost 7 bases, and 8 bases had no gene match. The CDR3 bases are TGTGCCAGCACCCTAGGACAGGGTGGCTATGGCTACACCTTC. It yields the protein CASTLGQGGYGYTF.

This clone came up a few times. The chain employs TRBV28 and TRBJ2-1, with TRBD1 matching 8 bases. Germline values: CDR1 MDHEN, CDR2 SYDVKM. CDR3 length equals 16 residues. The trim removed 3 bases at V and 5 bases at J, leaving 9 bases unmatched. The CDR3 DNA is TGTGCCAGCAGTTTTGCTCAGGGGGCGTCCAACAATGAGCAGTTCTTC. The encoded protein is CASSFAQGASNNEQFF.

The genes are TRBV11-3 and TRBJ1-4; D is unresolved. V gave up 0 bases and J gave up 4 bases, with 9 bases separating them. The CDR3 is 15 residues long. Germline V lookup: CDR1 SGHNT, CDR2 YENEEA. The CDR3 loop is CASSLDRRGNEKLFF. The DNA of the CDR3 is TGTGCCAGCAGCTTAGACAGGCGGGGTAATGAAAAACTGTTTTTT.

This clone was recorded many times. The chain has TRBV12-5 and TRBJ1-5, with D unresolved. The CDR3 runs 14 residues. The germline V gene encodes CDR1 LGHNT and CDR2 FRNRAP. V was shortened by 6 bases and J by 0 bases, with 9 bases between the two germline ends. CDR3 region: CASGREYSNQPQHF. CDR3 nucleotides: TGTGCTAGTGGCCGAGAATATAGCAATCAGCCCCAGCATTTT. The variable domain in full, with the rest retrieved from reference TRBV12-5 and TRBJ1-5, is DARVTQTPRHKVTEMGQEVTMRCQPILGHNTVFWYRQTMMQGLELLAYFRNRAPLDDSGMPKDRFSAEMPDATLATLKIQPSEPRDSAVYFCASGREYSNQPQHFGDGTRLSIL.

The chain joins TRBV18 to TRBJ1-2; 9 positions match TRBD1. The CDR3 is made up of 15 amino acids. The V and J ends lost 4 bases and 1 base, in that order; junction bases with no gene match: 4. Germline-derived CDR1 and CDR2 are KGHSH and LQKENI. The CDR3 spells CASSQTGQGNYGYTF. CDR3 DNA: TGTGCCAGCTCACAAACGGGACAGGGTAACTATGGCTACACCTTC.

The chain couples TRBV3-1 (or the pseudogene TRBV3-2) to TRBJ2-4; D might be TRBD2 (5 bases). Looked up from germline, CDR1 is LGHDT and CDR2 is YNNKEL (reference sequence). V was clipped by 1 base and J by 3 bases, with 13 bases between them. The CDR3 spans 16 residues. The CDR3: CASSQGFSDYKNIQYF. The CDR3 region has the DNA TGTGCCAGCAGCCAAGGGTTTAGCGACTACAAAAACATTCAGTACTTC.